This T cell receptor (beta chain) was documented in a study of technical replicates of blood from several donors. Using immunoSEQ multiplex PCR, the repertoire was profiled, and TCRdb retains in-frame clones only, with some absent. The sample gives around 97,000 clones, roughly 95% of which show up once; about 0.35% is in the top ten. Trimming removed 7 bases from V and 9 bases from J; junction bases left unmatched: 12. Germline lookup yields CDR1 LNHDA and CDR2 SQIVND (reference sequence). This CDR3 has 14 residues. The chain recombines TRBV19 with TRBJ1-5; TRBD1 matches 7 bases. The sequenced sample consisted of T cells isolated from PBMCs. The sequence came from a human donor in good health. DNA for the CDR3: TGTGCCAGTACCCTGGGACAGTCAAGGTGGCCCCAGCATTTT. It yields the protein CASTLGQSRWPQHF.